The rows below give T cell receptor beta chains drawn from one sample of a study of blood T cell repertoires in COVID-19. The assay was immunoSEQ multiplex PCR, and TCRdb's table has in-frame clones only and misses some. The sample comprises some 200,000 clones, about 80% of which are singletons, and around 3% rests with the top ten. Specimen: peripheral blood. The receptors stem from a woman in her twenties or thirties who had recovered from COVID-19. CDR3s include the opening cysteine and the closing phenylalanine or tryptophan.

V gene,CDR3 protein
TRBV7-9,CASSSGQGSYEQYF
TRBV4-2,CASSQEGHQTALPSPLHF
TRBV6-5,CAGAGRENQPQHF
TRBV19,CASSMAQNRAHGYTF
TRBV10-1,CASRAGEAYEQYF
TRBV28,CASSSTGGAGTANEQFF
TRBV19,CASMGLAQTTGELFF
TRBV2,CASSVQGSEGYTF
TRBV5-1,CASSLAGLDNEQFF
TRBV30,CAWSDVGAQPQHF
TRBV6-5,CASRRSGQAPYEQYF
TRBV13,CASSSRTSGAYEQYF
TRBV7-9,CASLTSGFERDEQFF
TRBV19,CASSMTGTGGLGANVLTF
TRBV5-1,CASSLTGGAGDTQYF
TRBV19,CAIWTSGVETQYF
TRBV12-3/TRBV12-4,CASSFPANYGYTF
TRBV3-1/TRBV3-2,CASSPTLTSGSYEQYF
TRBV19,CASSPNWGLNAGRTEAFF
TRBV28,CASRTGGGNQNEQFF
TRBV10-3,CASAGQNNEKLFF
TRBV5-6,CASRDSLYFENTQYF
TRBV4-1,CASSEGQGIGDTQYF
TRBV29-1,CSGRQGADTQYF
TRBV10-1,CASSDGRRELADTQYF
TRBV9,CASTRGGAGYGYTF
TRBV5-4,CASSPSRGLFNYGYTF
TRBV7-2,CASSLGAGAPDTQYF
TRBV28,CASSLGTDQNIQYF
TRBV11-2,CASRAGGSEAFF
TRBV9,CASSVEHSTDTQYF
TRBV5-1,CASSPDRAYEQYF
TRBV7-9,CASSLNQVNTGELFF
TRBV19,CASSISGGLLYSGANVLTF
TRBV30,CAWSAIGTGVGTDTQYF
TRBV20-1,CSASPPDRANSPLHF
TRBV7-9,CASSLAGSQPQHF
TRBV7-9,CASSPSSSGDGYTF
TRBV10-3,CATGTGGYEQYF
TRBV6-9,CARGSKGTGELFF
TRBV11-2,CASSLGVSGANVLTF
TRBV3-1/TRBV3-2,CASSATGDGANVLTF
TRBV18,CASSPQRLAGASARGTYNEQFF
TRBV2,CASSEGEGFSGNTIYF
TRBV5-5,CASSVSGTENNEQYF
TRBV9,CASSAPPSGANVLTF
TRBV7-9,CASSSPTGGTDTQYF
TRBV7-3,CASSGGLGSYNEQFF
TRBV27,CASSSRGQPQHF
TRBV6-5,CASSSQGGSGNTIYF